Below, 9 T cell receptor beta chains from the same sample are listed, as sequenced in a study of T-cell memory formation after mild COVID-19. TCRdb used MiXCR to reprocess the 5' RACE reads, holding one entry per CDR3 protein. This repertoire shows hundreds of thousands of distinct CDR3 sequences, around a quarter found once; its top ten account for approximately 12%. Sequenced material: PBMCs or a T cell subset sorted from them (not recorded which). Every receptor here comes from an adult woman who had mild COVID-19 (a few samples of this study predate the infection). Cell type and time point are not known.

V gene TRBV7-9 combines with J gene TRBJ2-4, with D perhaps TRBD2 (6 bases). Trimming took 7 bases from V and 1 from J, leaving 14 bases between them. This CDR3 has 15 amino acids. Per the germline V gene, CDR1 is SEHNR and CDR2 is FQNEAQ (reference sequence). The DNA of the CDR3 is TGTGCCAGCACCCCTGCGGGGCCGGCCAAAAACATTCAGTACTTC. Translating it yields CASTPAGPAKNIQYF.

This chain joins TRBV7-9 and TRBJ2-1; D remains unclear. The CDR3 spans 12 residues. Trimming left V 2 bases short and J 9 bases short, with 8 bases between. From germline, CDR1 is SEHNR and CDR2 FQNEAQ (reference sequence). Written as DNA, the CDR3 is TGTGCCAGCAGCTTAATAGGGATTGAGCAGTTCTTC. Translating it yields CASSLIGIEQFF.

V and J are TRBV6-7 and TRBJ2-3; TRBD2 aligns across 7 bases. TRBV6-7 is an ORF for which the function is uncertain. The trim removed 0 bases at V and 4 bases at J, leaving 7 bases unmatched. The CDR3 contains 16 residues. CDR3 amino acids: CASSYSRRELADTQYF. In DNA form, the CDR3 reads TGTGCCAGCAGTTACTCAAGGCGGGAGTTGGCAGATACGCAGTATTTT.

V gene TRBV5-1 combines with J gene TRBJ1-2; 8 positions agree with TRBD1. The germline V gene encodes CDR1 SGHRS and CDR2 YFSETQ. Trimming at V came to 0 bases and at J to 2 bases, leaving 3 bases not matched to a gene. The CDR3 is made up of 15 amino acids. The CDR3 sequence is CASSLGTGKNYGYTF. The CDR3 DNA reads TGCGCCAGCAGCTTGGGGACAGGGAAAAACTATGGCTACACCTTC.

V gene TRBV20-1 combines with J gene TRBJ2-7, with D perhaps matching TRBD1 (6 bases). The CDR3 is 13 residues long. CDR1 DFQATT and CDR2 SNEGSKA come from the germline V gene (reference sequence). Trimming shortened V by 3 bases and J by 2 bases, and 11 bases separated the two germline ends. This chain's CDR3 is CSARTEGAYEQYF. CDR3 sequence (DNA): TGCAGTGCTAGGACTGAGGGGGCCTACGAGCAGTACTTC.

V gene TRBV11-3 combines with J gene TRBJ2-2; D is possibly TRBD1 (5 bases). Germline loops: CDR1 SGHNT, CDR2 YENEEA. The CDR3 covers 14 residues. V was clipped by 3 bases and J by 2 bases, with 7 bases between them. The CDR3 sequence: CASSFGHNTGELFF. CDR3 DNA: TGTGCCAGCAGCTTTGGACACAACACCGGGGAGCTGTTTTTT.

This clonotype appeared a few times. The chain combines TRBV7-6 with TRBJ2-7; D is ambiguous. Germline V gives CDR1 SGHVS, CDR2 FNYEAQ. This CDR3 contains 13 residues. With 5 bases removed from V and 3 bases from J, the gap between germline ends came to 11 bases. This CDR3 is CASSLPPDYEQYF. The CDR3 DNA reads as TGTGCCAGCAGCCTCCCGCCGGACTACGAGCAGTACTTC.

This clonotype turned up a few times. The genes are TRBV12-3 or TRBV12-4 and TRBJ2-3, with D perhaps assigned TRBD1 or TRBD2 (5 bases each). Deletions cut 7 bases from V and 0 bases from J, with 11 bases between. This CDR3 spans 14 amino acids. In nucleotides, the CDR3 is TGTGCCAGCACCCCGGGACGTAGCACAGATACGCAGTATTTT. Translated, it gives CASTPGRSTDTQYF.

The V and J genes are TRBV4-1 and TRBJ1-5; D is ambiguous. The CDR3 totals 15 residues. V shed 4 bases and J shed 7 bases, with 17 bases lying between them. CDR1 is MGHRA, CDR2 YSYEKL, per germline. CDR3 DNA: TGCGCCAGCAGCCCCTATGGAACGATAGACCAGCCCCAGCATTTT. This encodes CASSPYGTIDQPQHF.